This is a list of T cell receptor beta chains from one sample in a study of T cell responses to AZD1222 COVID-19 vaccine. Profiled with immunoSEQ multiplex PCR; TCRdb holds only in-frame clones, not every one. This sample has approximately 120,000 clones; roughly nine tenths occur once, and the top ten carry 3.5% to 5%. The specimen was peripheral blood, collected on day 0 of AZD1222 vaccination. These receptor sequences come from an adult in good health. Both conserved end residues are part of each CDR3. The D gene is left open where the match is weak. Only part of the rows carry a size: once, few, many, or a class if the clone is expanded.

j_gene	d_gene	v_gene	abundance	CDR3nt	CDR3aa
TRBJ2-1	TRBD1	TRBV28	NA	TGTGCCAGCAGTTTTGCGTCGAGGAAACAACAGGGGGCCACGGGGGTCTTC	CASSFASRKQQGATGVF
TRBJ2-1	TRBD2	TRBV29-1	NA	TGCAGCGTACCTCTAGGACTAGCGGACTACAATGAGCAGTTCTTC	CSVPLGLADYNEQFF
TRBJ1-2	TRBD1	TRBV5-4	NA	TGTGCCAGCAGCTTCACGGACAGGGGCGGCGGCTACACCTTC	CASSFTDRGGGYTF
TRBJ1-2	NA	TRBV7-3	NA	TGTGCCAGCAGCGGACAGAGCTATGGCTACACCTTC	CASSGQSYGYTF
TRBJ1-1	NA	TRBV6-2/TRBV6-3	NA	TGTGCCAGCAGTTACTCGAATAGGCAGAACACTGAAGCTTTCTTT	CASSYSNRQNTEAFF
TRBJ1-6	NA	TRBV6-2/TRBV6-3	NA	TGTGCCAGCAGTTACACTCGGCCAAATTCACCCCTCCACTTT	CASSYTRPNSPLHF
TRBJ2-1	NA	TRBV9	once	TGTGCCAGCAGCGTAGGAGGGGGTGGGTGGAATGAGCAGTTCTTC	CASSVGGGGWNEQFF
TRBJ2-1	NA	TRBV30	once	TGTGCCTGGAGTGTAGGGCTAGGGAGCAATGAGCAGTTCTTC	CAWSVGLGSNEQFF
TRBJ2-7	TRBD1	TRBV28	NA	TGTGCCAGCAGTTTGGGAGCCAGGGGGCCACCCTACGAGCAGTACTTC	CASSLGARGPPYEQYF
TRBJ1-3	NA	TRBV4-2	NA	TGTGCCAGCAGCCGCGACAGGTGGTCTGGAAACACCATATATTTT	CASSRDRWSGNTIYF
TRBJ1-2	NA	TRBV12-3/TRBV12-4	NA	TGTGCCAGCAGTTCCGAACCCAACCACACCTTC	CASSSEPNHTF
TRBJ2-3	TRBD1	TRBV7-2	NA	TGTGCCAGCAGCCGGGCGACAGGGGTGGCAGATACGCAGTATTTT	CASSRATGVADTQYF
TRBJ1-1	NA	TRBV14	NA	TGTGCCAGCAGCCAAGGGACGCGAACGCGCGAAGCTTTCTTT	CASSQGTRTREAFF
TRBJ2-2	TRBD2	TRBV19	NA	TGTGCCGTAAGGCTAGCGGGGAACACCGGGGAGCTGTTTTTT	CAVRLAGNTGELFF
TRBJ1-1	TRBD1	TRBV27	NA	TGTGCCAGCAGTTTAGAGAGCAGACAGGGGGCGAACACTGAAGCTTTCTTT	CASSLESRQGANTEAFF
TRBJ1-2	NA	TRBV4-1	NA	TGCGCCAGCAGCCAAGATCGCGGGGTCTCCATCCCCACTAACTATGGCTACACCTTC	CASSQDRGVSIPTNYGYTF
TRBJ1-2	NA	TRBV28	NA	TGTGCCAGCAGTCCACCACAGGGACGGGTCTATGGCTACACCTTC	CASSPPQGRVYGYTF
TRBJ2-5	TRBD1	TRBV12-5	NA	TGTGCTAGTGGGCCGGGGACAGGGTTCCAAGAGACCCAGTACTTC	CASGPGTGFQETQYF
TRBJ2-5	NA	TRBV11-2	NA	TGTGCCAGCAGCTTAGCACACTCGGTAGAGACCCAGTACTTC	CASSLAHSVETQYF
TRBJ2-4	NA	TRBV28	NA	TGTGCCAGCAGTTGGGAAAACATTCAGTACTTC	CASSWENIQYF
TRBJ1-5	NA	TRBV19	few	TGTGCCAGTACCCTACTAACAGGGAGTAAGCCCCAGCATTTT	CASTLLTGSKPQHF
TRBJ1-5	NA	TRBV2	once	TGTGCCAGCAAAAGGGAAAATCAGCCCCAGCATTTT	CASKRENQPQHF
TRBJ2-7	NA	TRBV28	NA	TGTGCCAGCAGCACGGGCCTAGGTCCTTACGAGCAGTACTTC	CASSTGLGPYEQYF
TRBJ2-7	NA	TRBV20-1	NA	TGCAGTGCTAGTGCCCTTGAACCCGGGACTCCGGGCGACGAGCAGTACTTC	CSASALEPGTPGDEQYF
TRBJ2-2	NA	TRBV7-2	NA	TGTGCCAGCAGACCACCTAGCTCGGCCACCGGGGAGCTGTTTTTT	CASRPPSSATGELFF
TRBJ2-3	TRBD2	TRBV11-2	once	TGTGCCAGCAGCACCGGACTAGCGGGAGGTGCAGATACGCAGTATTTT	CASSTGLAGGADTQYF
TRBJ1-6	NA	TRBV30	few	TGTGCCTGGGAAGCTTCGGTTTATTCACCCCTCCACTTT	CAWEASVYSPLHF
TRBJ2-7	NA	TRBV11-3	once	TGTGCCAGCAGCTCCGATACCGGGGGAGAGCAGTACTTC	CASSSDTGGEQYF